This passage covers 12 T cell receptor beta chains from one sample sequenced in a study of OX40 agonist ivuxolimab in advanced cancers. Clones were sequenced by immunoSEQ multiplex PCR, and TCRdb holds only the in-frame ones, with some missing. The sample contains tens of thousands of clones, about four fifths of which appear only once. This material consisted of CD4+ or CD8+ T cells sorted from blood, taken in a trial of the OX40 agonist ivuxolimab. The receptors shown here come from an adult with an advanced solid tumor such as melanoma, head and neck, liver or kidney cancer.

To note about this clone: This same CDR3 is encoded by further DNA sequences in the sample. J is TRBJ1-5 and V is TRBV19, with D tentatively TRBD1 (5 bases). The length of the CDR3 is 14 residues. Germline V CDR1 and CDR2: LNHDA, SQIVND (reference sequence). The V end lost 6 bases, the J end lost 6 bases, and 15 bases lay between the germline ends. In nucleotides, the CDR3 is TGTGCCAGTAGCTATGGGGGACGGCGTCAGCCCCAGCATTTT. Translation gives CASSYGGRRQPQHF.

The genes are TRBV6-1 and TRBJ1-5, with 9 bases that match TRBD1. The CDR3 length is 17 residues. From germline, CDR1 is MNHNS and CDR2 SASEGT. The V gene end was trimmed by 4 bases and the J gene end by 2 bases; junction bases not matched to a gene: 9. The CDR3 sequence: CASSAGTGSIRNQPQHF. CDR3 DNA sequence: TGTGCCAGCAGTGCCGGGACAGGGTCTATACGCAATCAGCCCCAGCATTTT.

This chain joins TRBV4-1 and TRBJ1-5, with a possible D match to TRBD1 (5 bases). The CDR3 is 15 amino acids. From germline, CDR1 is MGHRA and CDR2 YSYEKL. V lost 3 bases and J 0 bases, leaving 9 bases between the germline ends. CDR3: CASSHYDSSNQPQHF. As DNA, the CDR3 is TGCGCCAGCAGCCATTATGACAGTAGCAATCAGCCCCAGCATTTT.

This clone has just a few counts. The V gene is TRBV10-2, the J gene TRBJ2-7; D is unclear. The germline V gene has CDR1 WSHSY and CDR2 SAAADI. This CDR3 comprises 15 residues. V dropped 5 bases and J dropped 0 bases, with 14 bases sitting between them. CDR3 nucleotide sequence: TGCGCCAGCAGTAACGACAAGGCGAGCTCCTACGAGCAGTACTTC. It is translated as CASSNDKASSYEQYF.

The chain has TRBV6-1 and TRBJ1-1; 8 bases are shared with TRBD1. After removal of 3 bases from V and 4 bases from J, the junction contained 7 bases not matched to a gene. The CDR3 covers 15 residues. CDR1 is MNHNS, CDR2 SASEGT, per germline. The CDR3 loop is CASSDQGALGTEAFF. CDR3 nucleotide sequence: TGTGCCAGCAGTGACCAGGGGGCGTTAGGCACTGAAGCTTTCTTT.

This clone was seen more than once but under ten times. The rearrangement joins TRBV30 to TRBJ2-7; possible D gene TRBD1, 5 bases. Looked up from germline, CDR1 is GTSNPN and CDR2 is SVGIG (reference sequence). The germline V and J ends were trimmed by 0 bases and 1 base, with 10 bases remaining between them. The CDR3 loop spans 14 amino acids. The CDR3 reads CAWSVLKGSYEQYF. CDR3 bases: TGTGCCTGGAGTGTGCTCAAGGGGTCCTACGAGCAGTACTTC.

This clone was recorded once. The chain combines TRBV4-2 with TRBJ2-1; D unresolved. The CDR3 totals 12 residues. The V end was cut by 4 bases, the J end by 6 bases, with 7 bases between. Germline V gene data show CDR1 as LGHNA and CDR2 as YNFKEQ. Written as DNA, the CDR3 is TGTGCCAGCAGCCTTTACGGCAATGAGCAGTTCTTC. Its translation is CASSLYGNEQFF.

The rearrangement uses TRBV5-1 and TRBJ2-5, with 8 bases aligning to TRBD1. The CDR3 consists of 15 residues. J gave up 5 bases and V 2 bases, and 8 bases lay outside the gene matches. Germline CDR1 and CDR2: SGHRS and YFSETQ. CDR3 sequence (DNA): TGCGCCAGCAGCTTCCCGACAGGGGCGAGGGAGACCCAGTACTTC. Protein product: CASSFPTGARETQYF.

The rearrangement uses TRBV10-3 and TRBJ1-3; 10 bases fit TRBD1. The ends lost 10 bases at V and 0 bases at J; junction bases unmatched: 9. CDR1 is ENHRY and CDR2 is SYGVKD in the germline V gene. The CDR3 length is 16 residues. The CDR3 region is CATAPGQGYSGNTIYF. DNA for the CDR3: TGTGCCACCGCTCCGGGACAGGGGTACTCTGGAAACACCATATATTTT.

CDR3 amino acids: CASSLETGLAVTGYF. The DNA for the CDR3 is TGTGCCAGCAGCTTAGAGACGGGACTAGCGGTAACCGGGTACTTC. The chain employs TRBV7-9 and TRBJ2-7; the match to TRBD2 covers 11 bases. Germline CDR1 reads SEHNR; CDR2 reads FQNEAQ (reference sequence). Unmatched junction bases numbered 11, after V lost 1 base and J lost 12 bases. This CDR3 is 15 amino acids long. The whole variable domain, remainder taken from reference TRBV7-9 and TRBJ2-7, is DTGVSQNPRHKITKRGQNVTFRCDPISEHNRLYWYRQTLGQGPEFLTYFQNEAQLEKSRLLSDRFSAERPKGSFSTLEIQRTEQGDSAMYLCASSLETGLAVTGYFGPGTRLTVT.

The chain links TRBV6-5 to TRBJ2-7, with D unclear. CDR1 and CDR2 (germline): MNHEY, SVGAGI. The ends were cut back, 10 bases at V and 5 bases at J, with 18 bases in the middle. This CDR3 spans 13 amino acids. CDR3 DNA sequence: TGTGCCATCCAGGTGTCAGTTGGAGACGAGCAGTACTTC. This translates into CAIQVSVGDEQYF.

V gene TRBV6-5 combines with J gene TRBJ2-7; the D is unclear. V lost 8 bases to trimming and J lost 3 bases, with 11 bases between them. This CDR3 has 12 amino acids. Per germline, CDR1 MNHEY and CDR2 SVGAGI. This CDR3 is CASGLTRYEQYF. In nucleotides, the CDR3 is TGTGCCAGCGGCCTGACCCGCTACGAGCAGTACTTC.